Below, 8 T cell receptor beta chains from the same sample are listed, as sequenced in a study of human T cells and chemical hapten exposure. Time point in this sample: patch test 1, 2 weeks after DPC sensitization. As for treatment: therapeutic diphenylcyclopropenone sensitization with weekly scalp DPC. MiXCR, run by TCRdb on the RACE reads, gives a single entry per CDR3 protein. The profile covers nearly 350,000 distinct CDR3 sequences, with under 9% appearing a single time and 8.4% taken by the ten largest. Sequences were derived from whole blood, sampled in connection with sensitization to the hapten diphenylcyclopropenone (DPC). The receptors stem from a woman aged 18 to 35 with alopecia areata. Some clones in this sample may be carry-over from other donors' samples.

In regard to this clonotype: This clone may be a read error of a much larger clone one base away. V is TRBV4-3 and J is TRBJ2-7; no clear D gene. The germline CDR1 and CDR2 sequences are LGHNA and YSLEER. The CDR3 length is 17 residues. DNA of the CDR3: TGCGCCAGAAGCCAAGATCAAGGTGCAGGACCGATTTACGAGCAGTACTTC. This encodes CARSQDQGAGPIYEQYF.

This clonotype was detected a few times. The chain employs TRBV6-2 or TRBV6-3 and TRBJ2-1; no definite D call. CDR1 and CDR2 from the germline V gene are MNHEY and SVGEGT. This CDR3 region has 13 residues. Deletions cut 2 bases from V and 6 bases from J, with 8 bases between. The CDR3 nucleotides are TGTGCCAGCAGTTACCCAGCCCTCAATGAGCAGTTCTTC. This codes for CASSYPALNEQFF.

This clonotype was seen only a few times. V gene TRBV6-5 combines with J gene TRBJ1-2, with D possibly TRBD1 on 6 matching bases. Germline V gives CDR1 MNHEY, CDR2 SVGAGI. The CDR3 consists of 15 residues. Trimming cost V 6 bases and J 0 bases, with 14 bases left between them. CDR3 in DNA: TGTGCCAGCAGCCGAGGGGGTCCAGCTAACTATGGCTACACCTTC. This codes for CASSRGGPANYGYTF.

This chain links TRBV12-3 or TRBV12-4 with TRBJ1-5; D remains ambiguous. Between the trimmed V and J ends, which lost 3 bases and 1 base, there was a span of 7 bases. CDR3 size: 14 residues. CDR3 DNA: TGTGCCAGCAGTTTGGGGATGAGCAATCAGCCCCAGCATTTT. Its protein is CASSLGMSNQPQHF.

This clonotype showed up just a few times. V and J are TRBV7-8 and TRBJ1-2; no clear D. V was pared by 2 bases and J by 3 bases, with 7 bases between. There are 13 residues in the CDR3. Germline CDR1 SGHVS, CDR2 FQNEAQ. The CDR3 sequence is CASSLMPHYGYTF. In DNA, the CDR3 is TGTGCCAGCAGCTTAATGCCCCACTATGGCTACACCTTC.

This clonotype was recorded a few times. The chain couples TRBV2 to TRBJ1-6; no firm D call. V was trimmed by 4 bases and J by 8 bases, leaving 12 bases between them. Per the germline V gene, CDR1 is SNHLY and CDR2 is FYNNEI. The CDR3 extends over 14 amino acids. CDR3 DNA: TGTGCCAGCAGTGGAGGAGACACGCATTCACCCCTCCACTTT. Translating it yields CASSGGDTHSPLHF.

This clonotype was recorded at least ten times. This rearrangement joins TRBV29-1 to TRBJ2-3, with a weak D call TRBD2 (5 bases). Per the germline V gene, CDR1 is SQVTM and CDR2 is ANQGSEA. Deletions cut 7 bases from V and 4 bases from J, with 21 bases between. The CDR3 totals 15 residues. CDR3 protein: CSANPPGPAADTQYF. The CDR3 region has the DNA TGCAGCGCCAACCCCCCGGGCCCAGCGGCAGATACGCAGTATTTT.

In this sample, this clonotype turned up a few times. The genes are TRBV10-3 and TRBJ2-1; tentatively, D is TRBD1 or TRBD2 (5 bases each). The V and J ends lost 6 bases and 2 bases respectively, with 11 bases between them. The CDR3 covers 14 residues. Germline CDR1 ENHRY, CDR2 SYGVKD. The CDR3 protein is CAIRGTGTYNEQFF. The CDR3 nucleotides read TGTGCCATCAGGGGGACGGGTACCTACAATGAGCAGTTCTTC.